A selection of T cell receptor beta chains follows, all from one sample in a study of shared clonotypes between healthy human individuals. This table comes from immunoSEQ multiplex PCR, and its TCRdb copy is limited to in-frame clones, with some not included. Of under 2.5 million clones detected, 85% to 95% appear once; the ten largest clones hold around 0.4%. Sequencing used naive CD4+ T cells from PBMCs. These receptors all stem from a man younger than 35 in good health. Some clones in this sample may be carry-over from other donors' samples. CDR3s include the opening cysteine and the closing phenylalanine or tryptophan. Each record gives: J gene, D gene, V gene, clone size, CDR3 protein, CDR3 DNA. A D gene is named only where the DNA matches it firmly. Size values are once, few and many counts, or a class for expanded clones, and some rows have none.

>TRBJ1-5|-|TRBV28|-
CASSPGTKDQPQHF
TGTGCCAGCAGCCCCGGGACAAAGGATCAGCCCCAGCATTTT
>TRBJ2-2|-|TRBV4-2|-
CASSHSGTPPGELFF
TGTGCCAGCAGCCATTCCGGGACTCCCCCAGGGGAGCTGTTTTTT
>TRBJ1-4|-|TRBV7-8|-
CASSFRWGNEKLFF
TGTGCCAGCAGCTTCCGTTGGGGGAATGAAAAACTGTTTTTT
>TRBJ2-2|-|TRBV7-8|-
CASPSRTNTGELFF
TGTGCCAGCCCCTCGAGGACGAACACCGGGGAGCTGTTTTTT
>TRBJ2-7|TRBD1|TRBV7-9|-
CASNQLGTGTYEQYF
TGTGCCAGCAACCAGTTAGGGACAGGGACCTACGAGCAGTACTTC
>TRBJ1-2|-|TRBV25-1|-
CASSEYSGYGYTF
TGTGCCAGCAGTGAATATTCGGGGTATGGCTACACCTTC
>TRBJ2-7|-|TRBV2|-
CASTRDGTYEQYF
TGTGCCAGCACCCGGGACGGCACCTACGAGCAGTACTTC
>TRBJ1-5|-|TRBV19|-
CASSGGNQPQHF
TGTGCCAGTAGTGGGGGCAATCAGCCCCAGCATTTT
>TRBJ2-7|-|TRBV19|-
CASTLSGAGYYEQYF
TGTGCCAGTACGTTGTCCGGCGCGGGGTACTACGAGCAGTACTTC
>TRBJ2-1|TRBD2|TRBV28|-
CASSSLAEQFF
TGTGCCAGCAGTTCACTAGCGGAGCAGTTCTTC
>TRBJ1-2|-|TRBV7-9|-
CASSPRGRYGYTF
TGTGCCAGCAGCCCAAGGGGTCGGTATGGCTACACCTTC
>TRBJ2-7|-|TRBV28|-
CASNQRSSSYEQYF
TGTGCCAGCAATCAGCGGAGTAGCTCCTACGAGCAGTACTTC
>TRBJ1-3|-|TRBV4-2|-
CASSQEIRGGAGNTIYF
TGTGCCAGCAGTCAAGAGATCCGCGGGGGCGCGGGAAACACCATATATTTT
>TRBJ1-5|TRBD1|TRBV18|-
CASSPRQGANNQPQHF
TGTGCCAGCTCACCACGACAGGGGGCAAACAATCAGCCCCAGCATTTT
>TRBJ1-1|-|TRBV11-3|-
CASSASGVNTEAFF
TGTGCCAGCAGCGCCTCCGGGGTCAACACTGAAGCTTTCTTT
>TRBJ2-3|-|TRBV18|-
CASSPPFPGGIGYTDTQYF
TGTGCCAGCTCACCACCGTTCCCGGGCGGGATAGGTTACACAGATACGCAGTATTTT
>TRBJ1-3|-|TRBV9|few
CASSPTRGTGNTIYF
TGTGCCAGCAGCCCCACGAGAGGGACTGGAAACACCATATATTTT
>TRBJ2-1|TRBD2|TRBV4-2|-
CASSQGLVGSGMGEQFF
TGTGCCAGCAGCCAAGGTTTGGTGGGTAGCGGGATGGGTGAGCAGTTCTTC
>TRBJ2-1|TRBD2|TRBV7-9|-
CASSLDLGGANEQFF
TGTGCCAGCAGCTTAGATCTCGGGGGGGCGAATGAGCAGTTCTTC
>TRBJ2-3|-|TRBV2|-
CASSEIREDTQYF
TGTGCCAGCAGTGAAATCCGAGAAGATACGCAGTATTTT
>TRBJ2-7|-|TRBV5-6|-
CASSSYGVEQYF
TGTGCCAGCAGTTCCTATGGGGTCGAGCAGTACTTC
>TRBJ2-4|TRBD2|TRBV11-3|-
CASSLGFGSGVSGIQYF
TGTGCCAGCAGCTTAGGGTTTGGTAGCGGGGTTTCTGGTATTCAGTACTTC
>TRBJ2-7|-|TRBV4-1|-
CASSQGPYEQYF
TGCGCCAGCAGCCAAGGTCCGTACGAGCAGTACTTC
>TRBJ1-5|-|TRBV20-1|-
CSAQGAGRHF
TGCAGTGCTCAAGGGGCAGGACGGCATTTT
>TRBJ2-5|-|TRBV28|-
CASSGVGASQETQYF
TGTGCCAGCAGCGGAGTGGGCGCATCCCAAGAGACCCAGTACTTC
>TRBJ2-3|-|TRBV30|-
CAWRGPGLLTDTQYF
TGTGCCTGGAGGGGTCCAGGGTTGCTCACAGATACGCAGTATTTT
>TRBJ2-5|-|TRBV18|-
CASSPPRGQEETQYF
TGTGCCAGCTCACCACCGAGAGGACAAGAAGAGACCCAGTACTTC
>TRBJ1-2|TRBD1|TRBV5-1|-
CASSTGQGSYGYTF
TGCGCCAGCAGCACCGGACAGGGGTCCTATGGCTACACCTTC
>TRBJ2-3|TRBD2|TRBV5-1|-
CASSFPLAGSTDTQYF
TGCGCCAGCAGCTTTCCCCTAGCGGGGAGCACAGATACGCAGTATTTT
>TRBJ2-7|-|TRBV6-6|-
CASSSADSSYEQYF
TGTGCCAGCAGTTCGGCGGACAGCTCCTACGAGCAGTACTTC
>TRBJ2-2|-|TRBV5-1|-
CASSLTGGLNTGELFF
TGCGCCAGCAGCTTAACGGGCGGATTGAACACCGGGGAGCTGTTTTTT
>TRBJ2-2|-|TRBV9|-
CASSRAPELTTGELFF
TGTGCCAGCAGCCGAGCCCCGGAGCTTACGACCGGGGAGCTGTTTTTT
>TRBJ2-2|-|TRBV2|-
CASKASGELFF
TGTGCCAGCAAGGCTAGCGGGGAGCTGTTTTTT
>TRBJ2-1|-|TRBV7-3|once
CASSLNTNNEQFF
TGTGCCAGCAGCTTAAATACCAACAATGAGCAGTTCTTC
>TRBJ1-1|-|TRBV29-1|few
CSVAVQGGHTEAFF
TGCAGCGTCGCCGTCCAAGGGGGGCACACTGAAGCTTTCTTT
>TRBJ2-5|-|TRBV11-2|-
CASSFSEQETQYF
TGTGCCAGCAGCTTTTCAGAGCAAGAGACCCAGTACTTC
>TRBJ1-4|TRBD1|TRBV7-3|-
CASSQYRGEKLFF
TGTGCCAGCAGCCAATACAGGGGTGAAAAACTGTTTTTT
>TRBJ2-4|-|TRBV10-3|-
CADNRVAKNIQYF
TGTGCCGACAACCGGGTAGCCAAAAACATTCAGTACTTC
>TRBJ2-7|TRBD2|TRBV28|-
CASSPQAGPRGEQYF
TGTGCCAGCAGCCCCCAAGCGGGACCTAGGGGCGAGCAGTACTTC
>TRBJ2-1|-|TRBV30|-
CAWGPRGEQFF
TGTGCCTGGGGGCCCCGCGGGGAGCAGTTCTTC
>TRBJ2-1|TRBD2|TRBV2|once
CASSGLAGSDNEQFF
TGTGCCAGCAGTGGGCTAGCGGGAAGCGACAATGAGCAGTTCTTC
>TRBJ2-2|-|TRBV6-6|once
CASSVTNTGELFF
TGTGCCAGCAGTGTAACGAACACCGGGGAGCTGTTTTTT
>TRBJ1-5|-|TRBV21-1|-
CASSKGKGTGKYQPQHF
TGTGCCAGCAGCAAAGGAAAGGGGACAGGGAAGTACCAGCCCCAGCATTTT
>TRBJ2-6|TRBD2|TRBV9|-
CASSTGLAGPANVLTF
TGTGCCAGCAGCACCGGACTAGCGGGGCCGGCCAACGTCCTGACTTTC
>TRBJ1-2|-|TRBV10-3|-
CAISESQGPYGYTF
TGTGCCATCAGTGAGTCCCAGGGGCCCTATGGCTACACCTTC
>TRBJ2-6|TRBD2|TRBV25-1|-
CASSDHVGGSGANVLTF
TGTGCCAGCAGTGATCACGTCGGGGGGTCAGGGGCCAACGTCCTGACTTTC
>TRBJ1-1|TRBD1|TRBV6-6|-
CASLFEGAGIPEAFF
TGTGCCAGCCTTTTTGAGGGGGCAGGGATACCTGAAGCTTTCTTT
>TRBJ2-5|TRBD2|TRBV10-3|-
CAIRASGGHATQYF
TGTGCCATCAGGGCTAGCGGGGGTCATGCGACCCAGTACTTC
>TRBJ2-6|TRBD1|TRBV4-1|-
CASSSTGPISGANVLTF
TGCGCCAGCAGCTCGACAGGGCCAATCTCTGGGGCCAACGTCCTGACTTTC
>TRBJ2-1|TRBD2|TRBV11-2|-
CASSFGSGRGNEQFF
TGTGCCAGCAGCTTTGGTAGCGGGAGGGGCAATGAGCAGTTCTTC